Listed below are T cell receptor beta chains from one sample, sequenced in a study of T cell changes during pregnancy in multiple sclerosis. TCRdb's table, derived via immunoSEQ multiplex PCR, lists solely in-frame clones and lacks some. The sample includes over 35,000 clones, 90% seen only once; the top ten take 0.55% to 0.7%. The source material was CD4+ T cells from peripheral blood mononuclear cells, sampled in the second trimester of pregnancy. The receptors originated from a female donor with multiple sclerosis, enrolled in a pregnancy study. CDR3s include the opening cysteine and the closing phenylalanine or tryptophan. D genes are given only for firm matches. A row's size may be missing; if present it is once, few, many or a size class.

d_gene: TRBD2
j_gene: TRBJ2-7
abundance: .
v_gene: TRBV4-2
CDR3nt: TGTGCCAGCAGCGAAGGACTAGCGGGAGGCCGGGGATACGAGCAGTACTTC
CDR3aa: CASSEGLAGGRGYEQYF

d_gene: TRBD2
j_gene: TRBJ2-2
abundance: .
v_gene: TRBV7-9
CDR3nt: TGTGCCAGCAGCAGACCGGGACTAGCGGGTTCCGGGGAGCTGTTTTTT
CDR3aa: CASSRPGLAGSGELFF

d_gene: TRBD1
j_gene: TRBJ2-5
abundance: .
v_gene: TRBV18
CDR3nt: TGTGCCAGCTCACCGGGACAGGGGGAGACCCAGTACTTC
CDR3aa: CASSPGQGETQYF

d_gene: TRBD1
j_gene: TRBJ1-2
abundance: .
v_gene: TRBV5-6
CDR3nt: TGTGCCAGCAGCTTGGTAGGACAGGGATATGGCTACACCTTC
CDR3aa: CASSLVGQGYGYTF

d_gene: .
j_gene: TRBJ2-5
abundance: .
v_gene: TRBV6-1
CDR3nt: TGTGCCAGCAGAGACGGCGGCTACCTTGGAGAGACCCAGTACTTC
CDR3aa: CASRDGGYLGETQYF

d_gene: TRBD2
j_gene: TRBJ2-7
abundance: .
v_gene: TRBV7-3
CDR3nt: TGTGCCAGCAGCGCAGGGAATAGCGGGAGGAGTGAGCAGTACTTC
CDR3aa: CASSAGNSGRSEQYF

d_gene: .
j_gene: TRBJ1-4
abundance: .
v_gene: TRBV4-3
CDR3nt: TGCGCCAGCAGCCAAGGGCCTCCAGGGGCAGGTGAAAAACTGTTTTTT
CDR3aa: CASSQGPPGAGEKLFF

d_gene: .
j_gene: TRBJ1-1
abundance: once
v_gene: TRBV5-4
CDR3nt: TGTGCCAGCAGGTTGAAGGCGGGCGCGGGCACTGAAGCTTTCTTT
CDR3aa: CASRLKAGAGTEAFF

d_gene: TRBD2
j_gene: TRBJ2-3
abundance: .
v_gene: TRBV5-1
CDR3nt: TGCGCCAGCAGCTTGGAAGTCTTAGCGGGAGGCACAGATACGCAGTATTTT
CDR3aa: CASSLEVLAGGTDTQYF

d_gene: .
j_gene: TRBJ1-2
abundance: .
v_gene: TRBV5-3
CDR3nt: TGTGCCAGAAGCAGGAGGGCAGCTAACTATGGCTACACCTTC
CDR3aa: CARSRRAANYGYTF

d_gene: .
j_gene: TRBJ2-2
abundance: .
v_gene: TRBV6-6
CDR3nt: TGTGCCAGCAGTCAGGCCTCGATCAGGACCGGGGAGCTGTTTTTT
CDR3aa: CASSQASIRTGELFF

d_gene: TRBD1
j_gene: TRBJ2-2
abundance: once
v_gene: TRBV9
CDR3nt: TGTGCCAGCAAGGCGGGGACAGGGGAATGGGGGGAGCTGTTTTTT
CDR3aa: CASKAGTGEWGELFF

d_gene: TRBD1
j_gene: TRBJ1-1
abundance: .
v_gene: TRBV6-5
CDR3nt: TGTGCCAGCAGTAGCCTGACAGGGCGCACTGAAGCTTTCTTT
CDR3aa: CASSSLTGRTEAFF

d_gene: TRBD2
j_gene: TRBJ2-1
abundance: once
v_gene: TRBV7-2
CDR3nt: TGTGCCAGCAGCCCAAGGCCTAGCGGGAGGGTTGAGCAGTTCTTC
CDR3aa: CASSPRPSGRVEQFF

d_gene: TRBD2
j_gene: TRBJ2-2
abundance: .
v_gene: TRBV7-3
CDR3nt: TGTGCCAGCAGCTTAGTTGGTGCTAGCGGGGGCACCGGGGAGCTGTTTTTT
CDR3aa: CASSLVGASGGTGELFF

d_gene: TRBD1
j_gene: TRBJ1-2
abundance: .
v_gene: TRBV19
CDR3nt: TGTGCCAGTAGTATGACAGGGGCTGGCTACACCTTC
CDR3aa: CASSMTGAGYTF

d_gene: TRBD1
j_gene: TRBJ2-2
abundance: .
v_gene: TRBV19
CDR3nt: TGTGCCAGTAGGGGGACAGGGGGATTGAAAGGGGAGCTGTTTTTT
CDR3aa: CASRGTGGLKGELFF

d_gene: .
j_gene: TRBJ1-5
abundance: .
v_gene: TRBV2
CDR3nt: TGTGCCAGCAGTACCTACAGGGTAAGGCAGCCCCAGCATTTT
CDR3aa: CASSTYRVRQPQHF

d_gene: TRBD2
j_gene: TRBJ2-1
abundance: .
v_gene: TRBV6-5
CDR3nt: TGTGCCAGTAGACTAGCGGGAGGCGTCTACAATGAGCAGTTCTTC
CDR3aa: CASRLAGGVYNEQFF

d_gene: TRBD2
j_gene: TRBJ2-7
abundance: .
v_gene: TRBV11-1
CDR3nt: TGTGCCAGCAGCTTGACGGGAGGAGGCGAGCAGTACTTC
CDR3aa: CASSLTGGGEQYF

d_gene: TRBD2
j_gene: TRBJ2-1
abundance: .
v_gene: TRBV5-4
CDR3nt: TGTGCCAGCAGCCCGGGGGGGGGCCTAGCGGACAATGAGCAGTTCTTC
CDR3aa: CASSPGGGLADNEQFF

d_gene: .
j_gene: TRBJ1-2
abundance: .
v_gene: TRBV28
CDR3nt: TGTGCCAGCAGTCTAGATCGGTTTGGCTACACCTTC
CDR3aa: CASSLDRFGYTF

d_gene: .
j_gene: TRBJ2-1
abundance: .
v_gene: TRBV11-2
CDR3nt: TGTGCCAGCAGCCTCATGATGACCCAGGGCAATGAGCAGTTCTTC
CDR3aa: CASSLMMTQGNEQFF

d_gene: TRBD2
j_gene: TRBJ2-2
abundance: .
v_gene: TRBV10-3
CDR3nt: TGTGCCATCAGTGCTGAACTAGCGGGAGGTCACGGGGAGCTGTTTTTT
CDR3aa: CAISAELAGGHGELFF

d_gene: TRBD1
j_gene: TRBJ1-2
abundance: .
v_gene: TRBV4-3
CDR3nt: TGCGCCAGCAGCCAAGGGCTACCGGGACAGGGGGCCTATGGCTACACCTTC
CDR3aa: CASSQGLPGQGAYGYTF

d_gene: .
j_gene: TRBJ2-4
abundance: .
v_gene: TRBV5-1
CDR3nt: TGCGCCAGCAGCTTGAGTAGCGGATATACCAAAAACATTCAGTACTTC
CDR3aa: CASSLSSGYTKNIQYF

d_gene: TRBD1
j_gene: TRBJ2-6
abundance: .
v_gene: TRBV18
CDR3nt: TGTGCCAGCTCGAGACAGGGTCAGAACGCTGGGGCCAACGTCCTGACTTTC
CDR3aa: CASSRQGQNAGANVLTF

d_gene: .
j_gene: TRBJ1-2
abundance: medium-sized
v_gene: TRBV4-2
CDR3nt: TGTGCCAGCAGCCAAGCTTGGGGAACAGAGGGCAACTATGGCTACACCTTC
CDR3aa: CASSQAWGTEGNYGYTF

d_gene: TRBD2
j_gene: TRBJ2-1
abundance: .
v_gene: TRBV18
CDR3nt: TGTGCCAGCTCACCTAAGGGCGGGGGGAATGAGCAGTTCTTC
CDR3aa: CASSPKGGGNEQFF

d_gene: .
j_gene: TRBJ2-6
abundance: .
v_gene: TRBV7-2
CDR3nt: TGTGCCAGCAGCTCGTCAGGTTCTGCTGGGGCCAACGTCCTGACTTTC
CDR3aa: CASSSSGSAGANVLTF

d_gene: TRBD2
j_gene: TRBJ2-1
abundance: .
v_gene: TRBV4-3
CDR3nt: TGCGCCAGCAGCCAAGACCTTCGGCTAGCGGGAGGTTCCTACAATGAGCAGTTCTTC
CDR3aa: CASSQDLRLAGGSYNEQFF

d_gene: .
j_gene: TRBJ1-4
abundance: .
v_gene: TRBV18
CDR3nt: TGTGCCAGCTCACCGGACATAGGGGTGGGTGAAAAACTGTTTTTT
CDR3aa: CASSPDIGVGEKLFF

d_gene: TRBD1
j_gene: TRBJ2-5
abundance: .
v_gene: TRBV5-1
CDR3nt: TGCGCCAGCAGCCAAGGACCCCAGGGGGCGACGGAGACCCAGTACTTC
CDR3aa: CASSQGPQGATETQYF

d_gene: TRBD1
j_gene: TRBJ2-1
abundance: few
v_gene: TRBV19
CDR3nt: TGTGCCAGTAGTATAATGCCGACAGGGGGCTACCACAATGAGCAGTTCTTC
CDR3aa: CASSIMPTGGYHNEQFF

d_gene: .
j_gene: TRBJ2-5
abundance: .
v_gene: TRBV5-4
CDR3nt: TGTGCCAGCAGCTTGTATGGCTTCAGGGAGACCCAGTACTTC
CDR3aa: CASSLYGFRETQYF

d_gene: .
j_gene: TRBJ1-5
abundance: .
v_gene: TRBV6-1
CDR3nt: TGTGCCAGCAGTGCTTCCTCGGGAGGGTCTGATCAGCCCCAGCATTTT
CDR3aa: CASSASSGGSDQPQHF

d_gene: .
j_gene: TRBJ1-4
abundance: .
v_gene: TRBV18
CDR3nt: TGTGCCAGCTCACCAGACCAGGTTGGGGAAAAACTGTTTTTT
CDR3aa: CASSPDQVGEKLFF

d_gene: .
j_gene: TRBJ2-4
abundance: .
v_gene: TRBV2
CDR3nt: TGTGCCAGCAGTCAAGGGGGAGGGGGGCTGACCAAAAACATTCAGTACTTC
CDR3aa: CASSQGGGGLTKNIQYF

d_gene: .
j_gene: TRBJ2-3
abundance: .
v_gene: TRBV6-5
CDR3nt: TGTGCCAGCAGGCTGGGGGGTAGAGGCACAGATACGCAGTATTTT
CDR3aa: CASRLGGRGTDTQYF

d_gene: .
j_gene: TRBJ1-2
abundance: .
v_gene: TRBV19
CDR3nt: TGTGCCAGTAGTATAGTAGGCGACAGCGTGGGCTTGTATGGCTACACCTTC
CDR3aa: CASSIVGDSVGLYGYTF

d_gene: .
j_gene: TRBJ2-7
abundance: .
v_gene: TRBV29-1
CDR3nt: TGCAGCGTTGAGGTGGCGGGAAGGTCCGGCTCCTACGAGCAGTACTTC
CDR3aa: CSVEVAGRSGSYEQYF

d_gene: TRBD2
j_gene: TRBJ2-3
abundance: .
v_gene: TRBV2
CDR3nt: TGTGCCAGCGGGGGACCGGGACTAGCGGTGCAGCAGTATTTT
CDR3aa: CASGGPGLAVQQYF

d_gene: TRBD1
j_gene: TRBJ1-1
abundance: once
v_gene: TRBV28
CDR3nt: TGTGCCAGTTTACCGGGACAGGTTGAAACTTTCTTT
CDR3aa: CASLPGQVETFF

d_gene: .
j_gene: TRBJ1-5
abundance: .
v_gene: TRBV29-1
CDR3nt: TGCAGCGTTGGGGAGGGATCTAATCAGCCCCAGCATTTT
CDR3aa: CSVGEGSNQPQHF

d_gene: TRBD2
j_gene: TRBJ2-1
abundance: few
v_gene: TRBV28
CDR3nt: TGTGCCAGCACCGCGAGCGGGGCCGCCTACAATGAGCAGTTCTTC
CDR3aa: CASTASGAAYNEQFF

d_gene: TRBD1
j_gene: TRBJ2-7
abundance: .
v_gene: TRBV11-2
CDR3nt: TGTGCCAGCAGCACTCCCTCCGGGACAGGGTACTACGAGCAGTACTTC
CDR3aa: CASSTPSGTGYYEQYF

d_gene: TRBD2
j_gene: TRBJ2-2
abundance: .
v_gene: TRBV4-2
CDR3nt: TGTGCCAGCAGCCCTTACCAGGGACTAGCATCCGGGGAGCTGTTTTTT
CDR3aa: CASSPYQGLASGELFF

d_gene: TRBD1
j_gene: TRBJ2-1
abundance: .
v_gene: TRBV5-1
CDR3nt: TGCGCCAGCAGCTTAGTCGGGACAGGGTCCTACAATGAGCAGTTCTTC
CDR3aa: CASSLVGTGSYNEQFF

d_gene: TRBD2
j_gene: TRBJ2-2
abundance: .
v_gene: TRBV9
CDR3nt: TGTGCCAGCAGCGCCGGGACTAGCGGCCCCGGGGAGCTGTTTTTT
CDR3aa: CASSAGTSGPGELFF

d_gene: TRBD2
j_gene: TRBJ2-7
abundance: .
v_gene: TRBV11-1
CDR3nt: TGTGCCAGCAGCTTACAAAGATCCGGGACTAGCGGTCTGTACTTC
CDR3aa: CASSLQRSGTSGLYF

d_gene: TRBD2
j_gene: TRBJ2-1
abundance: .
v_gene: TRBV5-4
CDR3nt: TGTGCCAGCAGCTCGGGACTAGCGGGAGGCTACAATGAGCAGTTCTTC
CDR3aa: CASSSGLAGGYNEQFF

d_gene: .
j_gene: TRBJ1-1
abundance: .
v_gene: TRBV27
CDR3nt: TGTGCCAGCCGCACTTGGGGCAGGGGAAACACTGAAGCTTTCTTT
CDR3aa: CASRTWGRGNTEAFF

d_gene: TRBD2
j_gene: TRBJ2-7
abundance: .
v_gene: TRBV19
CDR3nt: TGTGCCAGTAGATTGGGACTAGCGGGATCGGAGTACTTC
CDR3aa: CASRLGLAGSEYF

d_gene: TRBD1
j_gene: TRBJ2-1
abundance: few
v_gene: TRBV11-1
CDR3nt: TGTGCCAGCAGCTTAGGACAGGGGGCGAATGAGCAGTTCTTC
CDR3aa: CASSLGQGANEQFF

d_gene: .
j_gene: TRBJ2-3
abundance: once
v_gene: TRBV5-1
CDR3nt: TGCGCCAGCAGCTTGGAGTCGGGGGGCGCAGATACGCAGTATTTT
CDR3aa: CASSLESGGADTQYF

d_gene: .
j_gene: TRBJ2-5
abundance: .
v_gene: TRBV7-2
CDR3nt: TGTGCCAGCAGCTTGTCAGGGGTTGAGACCCAGTACTTC
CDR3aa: CASSLSGVETQYF

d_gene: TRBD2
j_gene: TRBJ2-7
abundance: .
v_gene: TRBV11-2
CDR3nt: TGTGCCAGCACTTGGCAGGGAAGCGGGAGCTACGAGCAGTACTTC
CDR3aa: CASTWQGSGSYEQYF

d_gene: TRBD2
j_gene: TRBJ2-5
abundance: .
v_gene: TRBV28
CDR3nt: TGTGCCACAGGGACTAGCGGGAGTATTGAGACCCAGTACTTC
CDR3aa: CATGTSGSIETQYF

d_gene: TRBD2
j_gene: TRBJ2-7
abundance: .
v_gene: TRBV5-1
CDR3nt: TGCGCCAGCAGCTTGGGTACTCTAGCGGGAGACGAGCAGTACTTC
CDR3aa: CASSLGTLAGDEQYF